The clone carrying this TCR beta chain was recorded once. Its antigen is not known. CDR3 length: 16 residues. After removal of 5 bases from V and 4 bases from J, the junction contained 8 bases not matched to a gene. The germline CDR1 and CDR2 sequences are SEHNR and FQNEAQ (reference sequence). Amplification used 60 Vbeta primers and 13 Jbeta primers. Sequenced by immunoSEQ multiplex PCR; TCRdb stores in-frame clones only, minus some. The table records about 140,000 clones, roughly 77% of them present only once. The source of the sample is a study of cytomegalovirus exposure and HLA in healthy donors. Whole-study findings and limits: TCR beta chains numbering approximately 150 were designated cytomegalovirus-associated. Likely technical artifact: a cluster of highly shared sequence variants.

Sequenced sample: PBMCs. The chain links TRBV7-9 to TRBJ2-2; 9 nucleotides match TRBD2. This sequence was found in a man aged 35 to 55 in good health and CMV-seronegative. The CDR3 loop is CASSPVRGGLTGELFF. The CDR3 bases are TGTGCCAGCAGCCCCGTGCGGGGGGGACTCACCGGGGAGCTGTTTTTT.